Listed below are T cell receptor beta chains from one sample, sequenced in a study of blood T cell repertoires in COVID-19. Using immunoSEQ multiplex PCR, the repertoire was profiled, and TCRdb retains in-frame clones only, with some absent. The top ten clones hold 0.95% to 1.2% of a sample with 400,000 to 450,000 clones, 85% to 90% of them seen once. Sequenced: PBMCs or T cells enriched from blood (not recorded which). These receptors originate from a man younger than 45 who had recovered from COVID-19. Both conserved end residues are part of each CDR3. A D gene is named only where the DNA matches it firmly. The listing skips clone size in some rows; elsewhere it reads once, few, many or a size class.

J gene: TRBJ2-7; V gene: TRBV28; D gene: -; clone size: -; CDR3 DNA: TGTGCCAGCAGTCCAGCGGGTATCACCTACGAGCAGTACTTC; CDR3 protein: CASSPAGITYEQYF
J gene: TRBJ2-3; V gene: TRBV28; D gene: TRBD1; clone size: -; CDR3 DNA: TGTGCCAGCAGTTTTACAGGGGTATTCAGGGAAAATACGCAGTATTTT; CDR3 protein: CASSFTGVFRENTQYF
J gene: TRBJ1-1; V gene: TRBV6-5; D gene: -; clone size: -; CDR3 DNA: TGTGCCAGCAGCCGAGGGTGGGACACTGAAGCTTTCTTT; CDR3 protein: CASSRGWDTEAFF
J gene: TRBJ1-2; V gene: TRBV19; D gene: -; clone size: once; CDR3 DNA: TGTGCCAGCAACCGGGGGACTTATGGCTACACCTTC; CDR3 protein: CASNRGTYGYTF
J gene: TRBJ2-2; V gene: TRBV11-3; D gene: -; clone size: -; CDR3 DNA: TGTGCCAGCAGCGCCTTATCGGCCGGGGAGCTGTTTTTT; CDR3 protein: CASSALSAGELFF
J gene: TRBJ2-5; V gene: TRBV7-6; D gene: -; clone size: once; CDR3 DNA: TGTGCCAGCAGCCAAGAAACGGGAATTCAAGAGACCCAGTACTTC; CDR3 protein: CASSQETGIQETQYF
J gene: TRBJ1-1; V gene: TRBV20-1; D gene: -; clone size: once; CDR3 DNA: TGCAGTGCCACACATTCCACTGAAGCTTTCTTT; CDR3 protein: CSATHSTEAFF
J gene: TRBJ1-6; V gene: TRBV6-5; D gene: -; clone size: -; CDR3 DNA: TGTGCCAGCAGACCCACAGGGACCTCACCCCTCCACTTT; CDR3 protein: CASRPTGTSPLHF
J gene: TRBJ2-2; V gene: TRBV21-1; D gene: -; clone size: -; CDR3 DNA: TGTGCCAGCGTTAGCGGGAGGTTTACCGGGGAGCTGTTTTTT; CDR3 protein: CASVSGRFTGELFF
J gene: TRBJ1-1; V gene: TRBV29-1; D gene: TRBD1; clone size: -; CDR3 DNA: TGCAGCGCCGGGGGGCTAACAGGGGGAGGCATCACTGAAGCTTTCTTT; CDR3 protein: CSAGGLTGGGITEAFF
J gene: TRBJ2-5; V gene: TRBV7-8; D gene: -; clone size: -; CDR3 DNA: TGTGCCAGCAGATCAGCAATAGCGGATCCCGTGGCCCAGTACTTC; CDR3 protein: CASRSAIADPVAQYF
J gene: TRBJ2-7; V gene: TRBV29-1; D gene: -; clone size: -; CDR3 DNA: TGCAGCGCTTCCGCGCGGGGCTACGAGCAGTACTTC; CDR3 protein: CSASARGYEQYF
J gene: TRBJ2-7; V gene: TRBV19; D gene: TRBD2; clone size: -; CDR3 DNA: TGTGCCAGTAGTAAACTACTAGCGGGAGGATACGAGCAGTACTTC; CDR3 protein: CASSKLLAGGYEQYF
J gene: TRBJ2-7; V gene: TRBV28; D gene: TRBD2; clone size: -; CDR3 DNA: TGTGCCAGCAGTTGGATAGCGGGAGATCCCTACGAGCAGTACTTC; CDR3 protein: CASSWIAGDPYEQYF
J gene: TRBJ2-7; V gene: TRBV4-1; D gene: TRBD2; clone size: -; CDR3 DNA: TGCGCCAGCAGCCAAGCCCTAGCGGGAGGGTCCTACGAGCAGTACTTC; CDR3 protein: CASSQALAGGSYEQYF
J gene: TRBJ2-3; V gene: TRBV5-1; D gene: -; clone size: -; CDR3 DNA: TGCGCCAGCAGCTTGGGCAGGGCGGCAGATACGCAGTATTTT; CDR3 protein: CASSLGRAADTQYF
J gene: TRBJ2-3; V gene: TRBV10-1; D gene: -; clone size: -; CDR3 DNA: TGCGCCAGCAGTGATGAAGGGGGAGATTCAGATACGCAGTATTTT; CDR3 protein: CASSDEGGDSDTQYF
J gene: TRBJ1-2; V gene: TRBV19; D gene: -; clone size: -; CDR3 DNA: TGTGCCAGTAGTACCGGGACACCAAGGCATTATGGCTACACCTTC; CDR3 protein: CASSTGTPRHYGYTF
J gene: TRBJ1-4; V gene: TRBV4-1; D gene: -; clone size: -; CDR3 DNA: TGCGCCAGCAGCCGCACAGGGATGGCTAATGAAAAACTGTTTTTT; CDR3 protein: CASSRTGMANEKLFF
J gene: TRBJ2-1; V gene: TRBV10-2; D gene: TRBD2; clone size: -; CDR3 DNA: TGCGCCAGCAGTGAGGGCAGCAGCGGGGTAGGTGAGCAGTTCTTC; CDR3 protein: CASSEGSSGVGEQFF
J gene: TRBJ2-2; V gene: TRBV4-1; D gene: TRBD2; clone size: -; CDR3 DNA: TGCGCCAGCAGAAGGGTACTAGCGGGAGTCGGGGGGGAGCTGTTTTTT; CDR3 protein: CASRRVLAGVGGELFF
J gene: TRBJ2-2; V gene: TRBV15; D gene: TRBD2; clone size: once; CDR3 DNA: TGTGCCACCAGCGGAACCGGGACTAGTCGTACCGGGGAGCTGTTTTTT; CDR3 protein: CATSGTGTSRTGELFF
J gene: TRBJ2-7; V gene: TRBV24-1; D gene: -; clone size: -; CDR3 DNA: TGTGCCACCAGTGACCCACGGGTGAAGGACGAGCAGTACTTC; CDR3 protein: CATSDPRVKDEQYF
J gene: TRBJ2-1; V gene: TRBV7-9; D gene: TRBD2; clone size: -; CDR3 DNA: TGTGCCAGCAGCCCCAACAGCGGGAGTAGAGGTGAGCAGTTCTTC; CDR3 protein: CASSPNSGSRGEQFF
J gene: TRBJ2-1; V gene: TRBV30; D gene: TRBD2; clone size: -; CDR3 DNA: TGTGCCTGGAGTGTATTGGTAGGGACTAGCGGGATAAGGGCCTACAATGAGCAGTTCTTC; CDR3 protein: CAWSVLVGTSGIRAYNEQFF
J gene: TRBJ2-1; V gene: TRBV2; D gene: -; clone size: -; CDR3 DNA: TGTGCCAGCAGGGCGGGGCAATACAATGAGCAGTTCTTC; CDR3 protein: CASRAGQYNEQFF
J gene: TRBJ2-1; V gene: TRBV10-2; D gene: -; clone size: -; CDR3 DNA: TGCGCCAGCAGTGTTACGGGAGAGGGTGAGCAGTTCTTC; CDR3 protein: CASSVTGEGEQFF
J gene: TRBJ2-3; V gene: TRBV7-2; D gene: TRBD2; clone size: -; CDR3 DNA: TGTGCCAGCAGCCCCACCGCGGCTAGCGGAACTAGCACAGATACGCAGTATTTT; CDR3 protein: CASSPTAASGTSTDTQYF
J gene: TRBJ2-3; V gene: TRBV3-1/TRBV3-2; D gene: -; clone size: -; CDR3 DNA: TGTGCCAGCAGCCAGGACTTCACAGATACGCAGTATTTT; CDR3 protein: CASSQDFTDTQYF
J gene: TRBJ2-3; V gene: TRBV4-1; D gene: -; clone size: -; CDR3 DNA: TGCGCCAGCAGCTCAGTAATGGATACGCAGTATTTT; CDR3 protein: CASSSVMDTQYF
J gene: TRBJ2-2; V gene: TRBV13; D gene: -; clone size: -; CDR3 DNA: TGTGCCAGCAGCTTAGGGAGATACACCGGGGAGCTGTTTTTT; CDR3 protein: CASSLGRYTGELFF
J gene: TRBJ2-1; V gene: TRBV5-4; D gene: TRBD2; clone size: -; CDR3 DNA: TGTGCCAGCAGCCACGGGACTAGTAGTTCGGATGAGCAGTTCTTC; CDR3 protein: CASSHGTSSSDEQFF
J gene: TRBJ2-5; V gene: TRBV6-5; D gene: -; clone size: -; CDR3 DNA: TGTGCCAGCAGTACCTTCCAGGGTGAGACCCAGTACTTC; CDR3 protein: CASSTFQGETQYF